Shown below are 8 T cell receptor beta chains from a single sample sequenced in a study of shared clonotypes between healthy human individuals. Clones were read by immunoSEQ multiplex PCR, and TCRdb kept only the in-frame ones, dropping some. The sample includes about 2.4 million clones, 80% to 95% of them seen just once. Sample: naive CD4+ T cells from PBMCs. Subset: CD45RA+ positively selected. The receptors derive from a man younger than 30 in good health. Some clones in this sample may be carry-over from other donors' samples.

The chain recombines TRBV19 with TRBJ1-2, with unresolved D. V was pared by 6 bases and J by 3 bases, with 26 bases between. The CDR3 length is 18 residues. Germline CDR1 LNHDA, CDR2 SQIVND (reference sequence). Written as DNA, the CDR3 is TGTGCCAGTAGCCCAAGACAATTTCTCACTCCTCCTTACTATGGCTACACCTTC. Translation gives CASSPRQFLTPPYYGYTF.

V usage is TRBV5-1 and J usage is TRBJ2-3; the D gene is possibly TRBD2 (6 bases). From germline, CDR1 is SGHRS and CDR2 YFSETQ. The CDR3 runs 15 residues. Trimming shortened V by 1 base and J by 4 bases, and 13 bases separated the two germline ends. In DNA form, the CDR3 reads TGCGCCAGCAGCTTGTCCGCGGGAAGGGCAGATACGCAGTATTTT. Translated, it gives CASSLSAGRADTQYF. Full variable domain (outside the CDR3, taken from reference TRBV5-1 and TRBJ2-3): KAGVTQTPRYLIKTRGQQVTLSCSPISGHRSVSWYQQTPGQGLQFLFEYFSETQRNKGNFPGRFSGRQFSNSRSEMNVSTLELGDSALYLCASSLSAGRADTQYFGPGTRLTVL.

CDR3 protein: CASSVGTGERQPQHF. The DNA of the CDR3 is TGTGCCAGCAGTGTCGGGACAGGGGAGCGTCAGCCCCAGCATTTT. The genes are TRBV6-1 and TRBJ1-5, with TRBD1 identical over 10 bases. This CDR3 has 15 residues. The J segment lost 6 bases and the V segment lost 4 bases, leaving 6 bases of the junction unmatched. Germline V gives CDR1 MNHNS, CDR2 SASEGT.

V gene TRBV6-6 combines with J gene TRBJ2-7; D unresolved. CDR1 is MNHNY, CDR2 SVGAGI, per germline (reference sequence). This CDR3 spans 12 amino acids. The V and J ends lost 6 bases and 2 bases respectively, with 8 bases between them. The CDR3 nucleotides are TGTGCCAGCAGGTCCAGCGCCTACGAGCAGTACTTC. Encoded protein: CASRSSAYEQYF.

This chain connects TRBV6-4 to TRBJ1-2; no reliable D call. The germline V gene encodes CDR1 MRHNA and CDR2 SNTAGT. Deletions cut 4 bases from V and 4 bases from J, with 19 bases between. The CDR3 contains 16 residues. Written as DNA, the CDR3 is TGTGCCAGCAGTGCGTCTTTTGCCCCGCAGGCCTATGGCTACACCTTC. Translated, it gives CASSASFAPQAYGYTF.

This chain connects TRBV30 to TRBJ2-7; possibly TRBD1 for D (6 bases). The CDR3 is 12 residues long. V was cut by 4 bases and J by 4 bases, with 11 bases left in between. From germline, CDR1 is GTSNPN and CDR2 SVGIG (reference sequence). CDR3 amino acids: CAWTIGQYEQYF. The CDR3 coding sequence is TGTGCCTGGACGATAGGACAGTACGAGCAGTACTTC.

The chain joins TRBV6-5 to TRBJ2-7, with D possibly matching TRBD1 (7 bases). The CDR3 runs 15 residues. Germline lookup yields CDR1 MNHEY and CDR2 SVGAGI. The ends were cut back, 2 bases at V and 2 bases at J, with 13 bases in the middle. CDR3 region: CASSYRGTDTYEQYF. Written as DNA, the CDR3 is TGTGCCAGCAGTTACCGCGGGACAGATACCTACGAGCAGTACTTC.

The chain is built from TRBV30 and TRBJ2-7; the match to TRBD2 covers 13 bases. V gave up 5 bases and J gave up 6 bases; unmatched junction bases: 4. The CDR3 sequence is 13 residues long. In germline, CDR1 is GTSNPN, CDR2 SVGIG (reference sequence). The CDR3 here is CAWSLAGGFEQYF. CDR3 bases: TGTGCCTGGTCACTAGCGGGAGGGTTCGAGCAGTACTTC.